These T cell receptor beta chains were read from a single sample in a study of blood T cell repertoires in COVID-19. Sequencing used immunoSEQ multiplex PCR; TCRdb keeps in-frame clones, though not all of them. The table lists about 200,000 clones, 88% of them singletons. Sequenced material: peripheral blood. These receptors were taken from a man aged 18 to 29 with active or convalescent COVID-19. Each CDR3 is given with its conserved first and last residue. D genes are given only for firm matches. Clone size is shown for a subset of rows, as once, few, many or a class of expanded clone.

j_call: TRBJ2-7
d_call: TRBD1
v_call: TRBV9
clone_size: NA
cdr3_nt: TGTGCCAGCAGCGTAGGCCCAGGGGGCTCCTACGAGCAGTACTTC
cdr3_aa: CASSVGPGGSYEQYF

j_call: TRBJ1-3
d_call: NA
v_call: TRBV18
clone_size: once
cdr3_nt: TGTGCCAGCTCACTGGTGTTTACAGGATCGACCTCTGGAAACACCATATATTTT
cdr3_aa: CASSLVFTGSTSGNTIYF

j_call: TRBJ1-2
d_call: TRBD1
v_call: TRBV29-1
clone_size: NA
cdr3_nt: TGCAGCGTTGATGGGACAGGGGGCAACTATGGCTACACCTTC
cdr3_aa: CSVDGTGGNYGYTF

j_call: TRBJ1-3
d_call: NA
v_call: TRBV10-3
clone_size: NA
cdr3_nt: TGTGCCATCAGTGAGTCCCTTGTCTCTGGAAACACCATATATTTT
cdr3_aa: CAISESLVSGNTIYF

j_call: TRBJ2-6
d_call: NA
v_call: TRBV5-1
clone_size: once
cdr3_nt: TGCGCCAGCAGCTTGGGAGTCGGAGCGGGGGCCAACGTCCTGACTTTC
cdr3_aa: CASSLGVGAGANVLTF

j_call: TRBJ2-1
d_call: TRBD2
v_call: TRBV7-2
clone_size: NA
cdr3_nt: TGTGCCAGCAGCTTAGCTCCCGCAGGGAGCGGGAACTACAATGAGCAGTTCTTC
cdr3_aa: CASSLAPAGSGNYNEQFF

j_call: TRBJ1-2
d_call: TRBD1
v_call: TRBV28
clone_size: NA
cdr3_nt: TGTGCCAGCAGTCGACAGGGGCGGGGCGACTATGGCTACACCTTC
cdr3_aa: CASSRQGRGDYGYTF

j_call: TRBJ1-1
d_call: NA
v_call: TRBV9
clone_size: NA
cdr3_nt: TGTGCCAGCAGCGTATTCGACCAGGCGGGGAGCACTGAAGCTTTCTTT
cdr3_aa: CASSVFDQAGSTEAFF

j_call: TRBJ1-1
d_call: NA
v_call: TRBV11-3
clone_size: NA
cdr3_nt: TGTGCCAGCAGCTTTTCACAGGGTGCGGAAGCTTTCTTT
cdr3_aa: CASSFSQGAEAFF

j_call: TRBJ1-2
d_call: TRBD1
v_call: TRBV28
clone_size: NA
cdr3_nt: TGTGCCAGCAGTTTATTTCTTGGGACAGGGGGCGATGGCTACACCTTC
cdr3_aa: CASSLFLGTGGDGYTF

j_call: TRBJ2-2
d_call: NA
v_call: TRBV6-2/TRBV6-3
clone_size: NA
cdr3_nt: TGTGCCAGCAGTTACTCTTCTGAGGGCGGGGAGCTGTTTTTT
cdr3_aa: CASSYSSEGGELFF

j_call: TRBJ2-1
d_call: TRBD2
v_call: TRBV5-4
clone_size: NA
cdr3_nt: TGTGCCAGCAGCCCAGGGACTAGCGGGGGGAATGAGCAGTTCTTC
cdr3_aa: CASSPGTSGGNEQFF

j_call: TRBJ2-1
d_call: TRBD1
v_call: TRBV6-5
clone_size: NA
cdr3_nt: TGTGCCAGCAGCTCAGGGGGTTCCTACAATGAGCAGTTCTTC
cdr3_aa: CASSSGGSYNEQFF

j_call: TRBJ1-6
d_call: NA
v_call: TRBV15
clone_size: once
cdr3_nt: TGTGCCACCAGCAGCGTAAAGCCGGGGGGGGGTTCACCCCTCCACTTT
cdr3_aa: CATSSVKPGGGSPLHF

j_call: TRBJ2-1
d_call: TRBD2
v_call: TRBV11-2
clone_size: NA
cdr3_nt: TGTGCCAGCAGCTTAGCAATGACAGGCGGGGGGAATGAGCAGTTCTTC
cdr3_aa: CASSLAMTGGGNEQFF

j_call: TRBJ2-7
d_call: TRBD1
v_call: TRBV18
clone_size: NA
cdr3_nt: TGTGCCAGCTCACCGAATACAGGGGGCTACGAGCAGTACTTC
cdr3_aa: CASSPNTGGYEQYF

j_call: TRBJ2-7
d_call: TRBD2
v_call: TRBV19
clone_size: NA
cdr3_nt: TGTGCCAGTAGTATGACCGGGACTAGCGGGAAAAGCTCCTACGAGCAGTACTTC
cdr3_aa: CASSMTGTSGKSSYEQYF

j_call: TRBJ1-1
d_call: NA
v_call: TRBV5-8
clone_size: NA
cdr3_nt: TGTGCCAGCAACCGCTTTTTAGTCCTGAACACTGAAGCTTTCTTT
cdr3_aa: CASNRFLVLNTEAFF

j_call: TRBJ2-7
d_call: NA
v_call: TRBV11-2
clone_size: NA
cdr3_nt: TGTGCCAGCAGCTTACTAACAGTGGCCTACGAGCAGTACTTC
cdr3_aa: CASSLLTVAYEQYF

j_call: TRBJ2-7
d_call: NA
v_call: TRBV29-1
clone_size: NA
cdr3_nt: TGCAGCGTAAAGACAGTGAGCTCCTACGAGCAGTACTTC
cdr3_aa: CSVKTVSSYEQYF

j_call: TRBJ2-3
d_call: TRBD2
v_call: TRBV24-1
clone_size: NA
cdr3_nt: TGTGCCACCAGTGATCCGAGCGGGGACAGCACAGATACGCAGTATTTT
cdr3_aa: CATSDPSGDSTDTQYF

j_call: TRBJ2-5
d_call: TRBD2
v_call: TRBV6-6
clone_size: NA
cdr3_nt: TGTGCCAGCAGTCCGCGCGGACTAGCAGGGCGGGGGGAAGAGACCCAGTACTTC
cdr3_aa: CASSPRGLAGRGEETQYF

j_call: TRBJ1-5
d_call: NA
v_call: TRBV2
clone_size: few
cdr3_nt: TGTGCCAGCAGTGAAGGGCGACGGGGCAATCAGCCCCAGCATTTT
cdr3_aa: CASSEGRRGNQPQHF

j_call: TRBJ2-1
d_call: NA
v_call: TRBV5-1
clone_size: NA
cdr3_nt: TGCGCCAGCAGCTTGGCCGCGAGTAGCAGGGATGAGCAGTTCTTC
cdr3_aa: CASSLAASSRDEQFF

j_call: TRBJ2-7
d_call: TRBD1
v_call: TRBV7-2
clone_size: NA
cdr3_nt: TGTGCCAGCAGCTTAGGCCAGGGGGTGTCCGAGCAGTACTTC
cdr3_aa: CASSLGQGVSEQYF

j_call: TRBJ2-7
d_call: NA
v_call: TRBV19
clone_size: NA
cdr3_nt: TGTGCCAGTTCAGGGCAGTTAACGCTGGGGACCTACGAGCAGTACTTC
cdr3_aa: CASSGQLTLGTYEQYF